Each of the 19 T cell receptor beta chains below was sequenced from the same sample in a study of blood T cells in healthy people across ages. A second about 6 to 11 cycle PCR used barcoded and J-beta primers. In TCRdb, the 5' RACE reads were re-called with MiXCR into one record per CDR3 protein. The table has about 1.8 million distinct CDR3 sequences, about 50% seen once. Sequences were obtained from blood. Receptor source: a middle-aged woman in good health.

The chain links TRBV9 to TRBJ2-5, with 8 bases that match TRBD2. Losses at the gene ends were 3 bases for V and 1 base for J; bases not matched to a gene: 5. CDR1 and CDR2 from the germline V gene are SGDLS and YYNGEE. This CDR3 contains 15 residues. The CDR3 spells CASSEGLAGQETQYF. The DNA of the CDR3 is TGTGCCAGCAGCGAGGGCCTAGCGGGCCAAGAGACCCAGTACTTC.

This clonotype has more than one count but fewer than ten. V is TRBV5-1 and J is TRBJ2-1, with a tentative D call TRBD1 (5 bases). Germline CDR1 is SGHRS and CDR2 is YFSETQ. CDR3 length equals 15 residues. The V end was cut by 0 bases, the J end by 6 bases, with 13 bases between. In DNA, the CDR3 is TGCGCCAGCAGCTTGGAAGGGGTTGGGGTCAATGAGCAGTTCTTC. It translates to CASSLEGVGVNEQFF.

The J gene is TRBJ2-3, the V gene TRBV11-1; D unresolved. With 5 bases removed from V and 4 bases from J, the gap between germline ends came to 19 bases. CDR1 and CDR2 (germline): SGHAT, FQDESV (reference sequence). The CDR3 runs to 16 residues. CDR3 DNA sequence: TGTGCCAGCAGCCTCGCGTTGACTGTGCCCCCAGATACGCAGTATTTT. Translation gives CASSLALTVPPDTQYF.

This chain connects TRBV27 to TRBJ2-5, with 8 bases lining up with TRBD2. From germline, CDR1 is MNHEY and CDR2 SMNVEV (reference sequence). CDR3 length: 16 amino acids. Germline trimming cut 6 bases from V and 4 bases from J; bases unmatched to any gene: 13. Written as DNA, the CDR3 is TGTGCCAGCAGGCGATCAACTAGCGCGGGGGGAGAGACCCAGTACTTC. It yields the protein CASRRSTSAGGETQYF.

The chain recombines TRBV7-9 with TRBJ2-6, with 9 bases matching TRBD1. CDR1 and CDR2 (germline): SEHNR, FQNEAQ (reference sequence). V was pared by 5 bases and J by 2 bases, with 10 bases of the junction left unmatched. The CDR3 is 18 amino acids. The CDR3 reads CASSKNDRGEAGANVLTF. The DNA for the CDR3 is TGTGCCAGCAGCAAGAACGACAGGGGGGAGGCTGGGGCCAACGTCCTGACTTTC.

The rearrangement uses TRBV28 and TRBJ2-3; the D call may be TRBD1 or TRBD2 (5 bases each). Trimming shortened V by 3 bases and J by 4 bases, and 20 bases separated the two germline ends. The CDR3 consists of 17 residues. From germline, CDR1 is MDHEN and CDR2 SYDVKM. The CDR3 is CASSFLGVKGDPDTQYF. The CDR3, as DNA: TGTGCCAGCAGTTTTTTGGGGGTTAAAGGGGACCCAGATACGCAGTATTTT.

On this clonotype: A read error may produce the germline difference seen at one junction end. The CDR3 loop reads CACSQHPYEQYF. In DNA form, the CDR3 reads TGTGCCTGCAGCCAACACCCCTACGAGCAGTACTTC. The chain combines TRBV3-1 with TRBJ2-7; D unclear. CDR1 is LGHDT and CDR2 is YNNKEL in the germline V gene (reference sequence). The CDR3 spans 12 residues.

This clonotype came up a few times. V is TRBV7-9 and J is TRBJ2-7; TRBD1 matches 9 bases. The CDR3 extends over 15 amino acids. Trimming at V came to 5 bases and at J to 3 bases, leaving 8 bases not matched to a gene. Germline loops: CDR1 SEHNR, CDR2 FQNEAQ (reference sequence). In nucleotides, the CDR3 is TGTGCCAGCAGCCCCCGGGACAGGGATTTCTACGAGCAGTACTTC. It encodes CASSPRDRDFYEQYF. Full variable domain (remainder filled in from reference TRBV7-9 and TRBJ2-7): DTGVSQNPRHKITKRGQNVTFRCDPISEHNRLYWYRQTLGQGPEFLTYFQNEAQLEKSRLLSDRFSAERPKGSFSTLEIQRTEQGDSAMYLCASSPRDRDFYEQYFGPGTRLTVT.

The genes are TRBV18 and TRBJ2-5, with D perhaps matching TRBD2 (5 bases). The V gene lost 1 base and the J gene lost 12 bases, with 18 bases spanning the gap. The CDR3 sequence is 14 residues long. Germline V gene sequence: CDR1 KGHSH, CDR2 LQKENI. The CDR3 DNA reads as TGTGCCAGCTCACCACGGCCGGCCGAGGGTTTAGAGTACTTC. Protein product: CASSPRPAEGLEYF.

The CDR3 loop is CASSQVWNEQFF. CDR3 DNA: TGCGCCAGCAGCCAAGTATGGAATGAGCAGTTCTTC. The chain links TRBV4-1 to TRBJ2-1; D gene ambiguous. Germline loops: CDR1 MGHRA, CDR2 YSYEKL. Trimming cost V 1 base and J 7 bases, with 5 bases left between them. The CDR3 runs 12 residues.

The chain combines TRBV2 with TRBJ2-4; TRBD1 matches 11 bases. The J call may be in error: the DNA end matches TRBJ2-5 better. Germline CDR1 reads SNHLY; CDR2 reads FYNNEI. The CDR3 covers 15 residues. For the CDR3, the DNA is TGTGCCAGCAGTCAGGACAGGGGGCGCGTCGAGACCCAGTACTTC. Translating it yields CASSQDRGRVETQYF.

In this sample, this clonotype turned up a few times. The genes are TRBV27 and TRBJ2-3, with 10 bases matching TRBD2. CDR3 length: 17 residues. The germline V gene encodes CDR1 MNHEY and CDR2 SMNVEV (reference sequence). V dropped 3 bases and J dropped 2; count of bases not matched to a gene: 8. In DNA, the CDR3 is TGTGCCAGCAGTTTCCTCCTACTAGCGGGGTCCACAGATACGCAGTATTTT. This encodes CASSFLLLAGSTDTQYF.

V gene TRBV5-1 combines with J gene TRBJ2-4, with D possibly being TRBD1 (6 bases). CDR1 and CDR2 (germline): SGHRS, YFSETQ. The CDR3 extends over 18 amino acids. The V end was cut by 1 base, the J end by 1 base, with 18 bases between. The CDR3 is CASSLPTGSTPAKNIQYF. The CDR3 nucleotides are TGCGCCAGCAGCTTGCCGACAGGTTCTACCCCGGCCAAAAACATTCAGTACTTC.

V gene TRBV6-6 combines with J gene TRBJ1-2, with 7 bases identical to TRBD1. The CDR3 has 14 amino acids. The germline gives CDR1 MNHNY, CDR2 SVGAGI (reference sequence). V shed 6 bases, J shed 7 bases, and the junction held 11 bases outside the gene matches. The CDR3 loop is CASRDPGQSSGYTF. CDR3 in DNA: TGTGCCAGCAGGGACCCGGGACAGTCTAGTGGCTACACCTTC.

The rearrangement joins TRBV6-1 to TRBJ2-7; possible D gene TRBD2, 5 bases. The CDR3 is made up of 13 amino acids. CDR1 MNHNS and CDR2 SASEGT come from the germline V gene. V lost 10 bases and J 5 bases, leaving 18 bases between the germline ends. In DNA form, the CDR3 reads TGTGCCACTCGGTCAGTGGGGAGCCACGAGCAGTACTTC. Its protein is CATRSVGSHEQYF.

The chain carries TRBV9 and TRBJ1-3; no firm D call. Trimming stripped 3 bases from V and 0 bases from J, with 7 bases between. This CDR3 comprises 14 residues. CDR1 and CDR2 (germline): SGDLS, YYNGEE. As DNA, the CDR3 is TGTGCCAGCAGCGATCTCTCCTCTGGAAACACCATATATTTT. This codes for CASSDLSSGNTIYF.

This clonotype was seen only once. The chain joins TRBV10-3 to TRBJ1-2; 7 nucleotides agree with TRBD1. In germline, CDR1 is ENHRY, CDR2 SYGVKD. Losses at the gene ends were 6 bases for V and 4 bases for J; bases not matched to a gene: 5. This CDR3 has 13 amino acids. The CDR3 DNA follows: TGTGCCATCAGGGGAGACAGGGTCTATGGCTACACCTTC. Protein: CAIRGDRVYGYTF.

The CDR3 region has the DNA TGTGCCAGCAGCCAAGCGGCAGGGAGCGCGTATACGCAGTATTTT. Translated: CASSQAAGSAYTQYF. The rearrangement joins TRBV3-1 to TRBJ2-3; TRBD1 or TRBD2 may be the D gene (5 bases each). This CDR3 is built from 15 residues. The germline V gene encodes CDR1 LGHDT and CDR2 YNNKEL (reference sequence). Trimming took 1 base from V and 7 from J, leaving 15 bases between them.

This clonotype was seen only once. The rearrangement uses TRBV2 and TRBJ2-3; D is possibly TRBD2 (5 bases). This CDR3 is 17 amino acids long. Trimming stripped 3 bases from V and 5 bases from J, with 21 bases between. The germline gives CDR1 SNHLY, CDR2 FYNNEI. The DNA of the CDR3 is TGTGCCAGCAGTGAGCCCCTAGGAAACCCTGGAGGAGATACGCAGTATTTT. This translates into CASSEPLGNPGGDTQYF.